This T cell receptor (beta chain) was documented in a study of blood T cells in healthy people across ages. For the second PCR, which ran for roughly 7 to 11 cycles, a sample-barcoded 5' primer and a J-beta primer mix were used. A template-switch adaptor with 12 random nucleotides tagged each cDNA molecule. TCRdb re-called the 5' RACE reads with MiXCR, one entry per CDR3 protein. Here the sample spans more than 900,000 distinct CDR3 sequences, under 30% being singletons. This clonotype has more than one count but fewer than ten. A further study also used this sample, focusing on T cells of mothers and their children. This second study notes: A few healthy Caucasian mothers and their six children were the donors. Unrelated mother-child pairs always had slightly, but never significantly, lower normalized overlap than related pairs. No clones detected were persistent microchimeric T cell clones.

Specimen: blood. This TCR was sampled from a girl aged 2 to 9 in good health.

Here the CDR3 DNA reads TGCAGCGTTGATAGCACAGGGGAACAGTTCTTC. It is translated as CSVDSTGEQFF. V is TRBV29-1 and J is TRBJ2-1, with 7 bases that match TRBD1. V lost 3 bases and J lost 13; bases outside the gene matches: 6. The CDR3 sequence is 11 residues long. CDR1 and CDR2 from the germline V gene are SQVTM and ANQGSEA.